Below, 31 T cell receptor beta chains from the same sample are listed, as sequenced in a study of cytomegalovirus exposure and HLA in healthy donors. Only in-frame clones appear in the TCRdb table, and some are missing; sequencing was by immunoSEQ multiplex PCR. The sample has some 110,000 clones; approximately 89% are singletons. The sample consisted of PBMCs. These receptors all come from a man between 18 and 35 years old in good health and CMV-seronegative.

In DNA form, the CDR3 reads TGTGCCAGCAGAAGAGATAGCAATCAGCCCCAGCATTTT. This encodes CASRRDSNQPQHF. This rearrangement joins TRBV6-6 to TRBJ1-5; no reliable D call. This CDR3 region has 13 residues. V was shortened by 6 bases and J by 0 bases, with 6 bases between the two germline ends. CDR1 and CDR2 (germline): MNHNY, SVGAGI (reference sequence).

The chain has TRBV28 and TRBJ1-5; TRBD1 agrees at 12 bases. The V and J ends lost 2 bases and 4 bases, in that order; junction bases with no gene match: 3. Germline lookup yields CDR1 MDHEN and CDR2 SYDVKM. This CDR3 region has 16 residues. The CDR3, as DNA: TGTGCCAGCAGTTTAGGGGACAGGGGGCAGAATCAGCCCCAGCATTTT. Translating it yields CASSLGDRGQNQPQHF.

The genes are TRBV2 and TRBJ2-5, with D hard to call. This CDR3 has 13 residues. Trimming took 7 bases from V and 1 from J, leaving 10 bases between them. The germline V gene has CDR1 SNHLY and CDR2 FYNNEI. Here the CDR3 reads CASIRRTQETQYF. CDR3 nucleotides: TGTGCCAGCATCCGGAGAACCCAAGAGACCCAGTACTTC.

The V and J genes are TRBV28 and TRBJ1-1; D is uncertain. Per germline, CDR1 MDHEN and CDR2 SYDVKM. V shed 8 bases and J shed 3 bases, with 10 bases lying between them. This CDR3 is built from 12 residues. Here the CDR3 DNA reads TGTGCCAGCGGCGGCAGATACACTGAAGCTTTCTTT. Translation: CASGGRYTEAFF. The full variable domain, completed using reference TRBV28 and TRBJ1-1, is DVKVTQSSRYLVKRTGEKVFLECVQDMDHENMFWYRQDPGLGLRLIYFSYDVKMKEKGDIPEGYSVSREKKERFSLILESASTNQTSMYLCASGGRYTEAFFGQGTRLTVV.

V gene TRBV25-1 combines with J gene TRBJ1-5, with a tentative D call TRBD1 (5 bases). The length of the CDR3 is 15 residues. Germline V lookup: CDR1 MGHDK, CDR2 SYGVNS. The V end was cut by 4 bases, the J end by 2 bases, with 12 bases between. CDR3 bases: TGTGCCAGCAGTGTCAGCAGGGAAGGCAATCAGCCCCAGCATTTT. Protein product: CASSVSREGNQPQHF.

This chain connects TRBV19 to TRBJ1-6; no reliable D call. CDR3 size: 13 residues. Germline CDR1 is LNHDA and CDR2 is SQIVND (reference sequence). V was pared by 7 bases and J by 7 bases, with 11 bases between. The CDR3 DNA follows: TGTGCCAGTAAATTAGACATCAATTCACCCCTCCACTTT. It yields the protein CASKLDINSPLHF.

The chain uses TRBV7-2 and TRBJ2-7; 13 bases align to TRBD2. Germline V lookup: CDR1 SGHTA, CDR2 FQGNSA. Trimming at V came to 5 bases and at J to 4 bases, leaving 5 bases not matched to a gene. There are 15 residues in the CDR3. CDR3 loop: CASSVGLAGTYEQYF. In nucleotides, the CDR3 is TGTGCCAGCAGCGTGGGACTAGCGGGAACATACGAGCAGTACTTC.

This chain links TRBV27 with TRBJ1-2; D perhaps matches TRBD1 (6 bases). V was trimmed by 1 base and J by 4 bases, leaving 13 bases between them. The V gene's germline CDR1 is MNHEY and CDR2 SMNVEV (reference sequence). CDR3 length: 15 amino acids. The CDR3 here is CASSLFQQGSYGYTF. CDR3 sequence (DNA): TGTGCCAGCAGTTTATTTCAGCAGGGGTCCTATGGCTACACCTTC.

In this sample, this clone turned up a few times. The chain has TRBV2 and TRBJ2-7, with D possibly matching TRBD1 (5 bases). This CDR3 is 13 amino acids long. Germline loops: CDR1 SNHLY, CDR2 FYNNEI. V was shortened by 10 bases and J by 4 bases, with 17 bases between the two germline ends. The CDR3 sequence is CATGSLVLYEQYF. The CDR3 DNA reads TGTGCCACAGGGTCGCTAGTTCTGTACGAGCAGTACTTC.

The chain uses TRBV27 and TRBJ1-2; D is unresolved. Between the trimmed V and J ends, which lost 4 bases and 8 bases, there was a span of 14 bases. The V gene's germline CDR1 is MNHEY and CDR2 SMNVEV (reference sequence). There are 13 residues in the CDR3. CDR3 sequence reads: CASSWTLSGGYTF. DNA of the CDR3: TGTGCCAGCAGTTGGACTCTCAGCGGGGGCTACACCTTC.

This chain joins TRBV6-1 and TRBJ2-1; 9 bases are shared with TRBD1. CDR3 length equals 16 residues. Germline V gene data show CDR1 as MNHNS and CDR2 as SASEGT. J gave up 3 bases and V 2 bases, and 5 bases lay outside the gene matches. The CDR3 DNA reads TGTGCCAGCAGTGAAAGAGGGACAGGGCTCTACAATGAGCAGTTCTTC. Translated, it gives CASSERGTGLYNEQFF.

V usage is TRBV18 and J usage is TRBJ2-2, with D possibly matching TRBD1 (5 bases). Germline V lookup: CDR1 KGHSH, CDR2 LQKENI. The CDR3 sequence is 14 residues long. V gave up 3 bases and J gave up 6 bases, with 11 bases separating them. The CDR3 DNA follows: TGTGCCAGCTCACCCGGCCAGGGCCCCGGGGAGCTGTTTTTT. Protein: CASSPGQGPGELFF.

J is TRBJ2-7 and V is TRBV7-6, with 8 bases aligning to TRBD2. CDR3 length equals 15 residues. V lost 0 bases, J lost 2 bases, and 3 bases stayed unmatched. Per germline, CDR1 SGHVS and CDR2 FNYEAQ. CDR3 sequence (DNA): TGTGCCAGCAGCTTAGCCCAGGGACTAGCCTACGAGCAGTACTTC. Its translation: CASSLAQGLAYEQYF.

The CDR3 here is CASSLRTSGIYEQFF. For the CDR3, the DNA is TGTGCCAGCAGCTTGCGGACTAGCGGGATCTATGAGCAGTTCTTC. The chain links TRBV5-8 to TRBJ2-1; 12 bases match TRBD2. Germline V gene data show CDR1 as SGHTS and CDR2 as YDEGEE. The CDR3 contains 15 residues. J gave up 8 bases and V 1 base, and 4 bases lay outside the gene matches.

This sequence joins TRBV11-3 and TRBJ2-1; 7 bases match TRBD2. With 5 bases clipped from V and 8 bases from J, the junction kept 6 bases outside the gene matches. The length of the CDR3 is 13 residues. Per the germline V gene, CDR1 is SGHNT and CDR2 is YENEEA. The CDR3 protein is CASSREGGDEQFF. The CDR3 coding sequence is TGTGCCAGCAGCAGGGAGGGAGGGGATGAGCAGTTCTTC.

This clone was detected only once. The J gene is TRBJ2-7, the V gene TRBV27; 9 bases are shared with TRBD2. The CDR3 is 13 amino acids. The germline V gene encodes CDR1 MNHEY and CDR2 SMNVEV (reference sequence). The V segment lost 10 bases and the J segment 2 bases; nucleotides outside the gene matches: 6. The CDR3 sequence: CATQTSGAYEQYF. CDR3 bases: TGTGCCACCCAGACTAGCGGAGCCTACGAGCAGTACTTC.

The rearrangement joins TRBV11-2 to TRBJ1-2; maybe TRBD1 (6 bases). The CDR3 covers 13 residues. The V end was cut by 5 bases, the J end by 7 bases, with 14 bases between. Germline V CDR1 and CDR2: SGHAT, FQNNGV. This chain's CDR3 is CASSPQTGPGYTF. CDR3 sequence (DNA): TGTGCCAGCAGCCCGCAGACAGGTCCTGGCTACACCTTC. The entire variable domain, with the rest obtained from reference TRBV11-2 and TRBJ1-2, is as follows: EAGVAQSPRYKIIEKRQSVAFWCNPISGHATLYWYQQILGQGPKLLIQFQNNGVVDDSQLPKDRFSAERLKGVDSTLKIQPAKLEDSAVYLCASSPQTGPGYTFGSGTRLTVV.

The chain joins TRBV5-6 to TRBJ2-7; D perhaps matches TRBD2 (5 bases). Deletions cut 4 bases from V and 2 bases from J, with 16 bases between. The CDR3 covers 15 residues. Per germline, CDR1 SGHDT and CDR2 YYEEEE. CDR3 bases: TGTGCCAGCAGCCAAGTTGCGGGTCTTGCCTACGAGCAGTACTTC. This translates into CASSQVAGLAYEQYF.

The genes are TRBV29-1 and TRBJ2-1, with 7 nucleotides matching TRBD1. This CDR3 comprises 12 residues. In germline, CDR1 is SQVTM, CDR2 ANQGSEA. Trimming took 7 bases from V and 4 from J; bases not matched to a gene: 4. DNA of the CDR3: TGCAGCGACGACAGGGTATACAATGAGCAGTTCTTC. Translated, it gives CSDDRVYNEQFF.

This rearrangement joins TRBV18 to TRBJ2-1, with TRBD1 matching 7 bases. J lost 0 bases, V lost 2 bases, and 7 bases had no gene match. The CDR3 has 17 amino acids. Germline CDR1 is KGHSH and CDR2 is LQKENI. CDR3 bases: TGTGCCAGCTCACCAATTGCACCAGGGGGCTCCTACAATGAGCAGTTCTTC. Amino acids: CASSPIAPGGSYNEQFF.

The V gene is TRBV6-5, the J gene TRBJ2-7, with D perhaps TRBD1 (6 bases). The CDR3 consists of 15 residues. V was pared by 0 bases and J by 1 base, with 10 bases between. Germline-derived CDR1 and CDR2 are MNHEY and SVGAGI. Here the CDR3 DNA reads TGTGCCAGCAGTTACTCAGGGACAACATCCTACGAGCAGTACTTC. Translating it yields CASSYSGTTSYEQYF.

The genes are TRBV5-1 and TRBJ2-1; 13 nucleotides match TRBD2. Germline-derived CDR1 and CDR2 are SGHRS and YFSETQ. V shed 4 bases and J 7 bases; nucleotides not matched to a gene: 5. This CDR3 has 15 amino acids. The CDR3 DNA reads as TGCGCCAGCAGCACCACTAGCGGGGGGGCGAATGAGCAGTTCTTC. Translated: CASSTTSGGANEQFF.

The DNA for the CDR3 is TGTGCCAGCAGTTTGGACTTATTGGATCAGCCCCAGCATTTT. Its translation is CASSLDLLDQPQHF. The chain has TRBV28 and TRBJ1-5; D ambiguous. This CDR3 has 14 residues. Germline V gene lookup returns CDR1 MDHEN and CDR2 SYDVKM. Trimming pared 3 bases from V and 5 bases from J, leaving 11 bases between.

The chain recombines TRBV27 with TRBJ1-2; 8 positions match TRBD1. This CDR3 spans 13 amino acids. The J segment lost 8 bases and the V segment lost 5 bases, leaving 7 bases of the junction unmatched. The germline V gene has CDR1 MNHEY and CDR2 SMNVEV (reference sequence). This CDR3 reads CASSPGDRRGYTF. DNA for the CDR3: TGTGCCAGCAGTCCCGGGGACAGGCGCGGCTACACCTTC.

The chain combines TRBV7-6 with TRBJ1-2; unclear D gene. Trimming took 3 bases from V and 8 from J, leaving 13 bases between them. The CDR3 is made up of 13 amino acids. CDR1 and CDR2 from the germline V gene are SGHVS and FNYEAQ. CDR3 DNA sequence: TGTGCCAGCAGCTTGGGAGGTCTTGAAGGCTACACCTTC. It encodes CASSLGGLEGYTF.

This clone is categorized as medium-sized. The V gene is TRBV5-1, the J gene TRBJ2-5; D might be TRBD1 (5 bases). From germline, CDR1 is SGHRS and CDR2 YFSETQ. V was clipped by 0 bases and J by 2 bases, with 23 bases between them. The CDR3 contains 19 residues. Here the CDR3 reads CASSLVQGIRLGSQETQYF. CDR3 bases: TGCGCCAGCAGCTTGGTTCAGGGAATAAGGCTCGGGTCACAAGAGACCCAGTACTTC.

J is TRBJ2-1 and V is TRBV14, with TRBD2 matching 12 bases. Losses at the gene ends were 4 bases for V and 6 bases for J; bases not matched to a gene: 4. Germline CDR1 and CDR2: SGHDN and FVKESK. This CDR3 region has 15 residues. The CDR3 bases are TGTGCCAGCAGCCCCCTAGCGGGGGGGGTCAATGAGCAGTTCTTC. Encoded protein: CASSPLAGGVNEQFF.

The chain links TRBV27 to TRBJ1-5; D is possibly TRBD1 (6 bases). CDR3 length: 13 amino acids. The germline gives CDR1 MNHEY, CDR2 SMNVEV (reference sequence). Trimming took 8 bases from V and 4 from J, leaving 12 bases between them. CDR3 loop: CASSPDRNQPQHF. In DNA form, the CDR3 reads TGTGCCAGCTCCCCGGACAGAAATCAGCCCCAGCATTTT.

The CDR3 spells CAWSGRRTGGGSPLHF. The CDR3, as DNA: TGTGCCTGGAGCGGACGGAGAACAGGGGGTGGTTCACCCCTCCACTTT. This rearrangement joins TRBV30 to TRBJ1-6; 8 bases agree with TRBD1. Unmatched junction bases numbered 13, after V lost 3 bases and J lost 9 bases. The V gene's germline CDR1 is GTSNPN and CDR2 SVGIG (reference sequence). The CDR3 totals 16 residues.

J is TRBJ2-7 and V is TRBV11-3, with TRBD2 as a possible D gene (6 bases). The V and J ends lost 5 bases and 4 bases respectively, with 12 bases between them. The CDR3 runs to 13 residues. From germline, CDR1 is SGHNT and CDR2 YENEEA. CDR3 amino acids: CASSPGTSYEQYF. The CDR3 bases are TGTGCCAGCAGCCCCGGGACTTCGTACGAGCAGTACTTC.

V usage is TRBV5-1 and J usage is TRBJ2-2; D is unclear. The CDR3 has 14 residues. Trimming stripped 0 bases from V and 0 bases from J, with 3 bases between. The germline V gene encodes CDR1 SGHRS and CDR2 YFSETQ. For the CDR3, the DNA is TGCGCCAGCAGCTTGGTAGCGAACACCGGGGAGCTGTTTTTT. Amino acids: CASSLVANTGELFF.